The source of this TCR beta chain is a study of blood T cell repertoires in COVID-19. This CDR3 contains 13 residues. Germline CDR1 is GTSNPN and CDR2 is SVGIG (reference sequence). The junction had 7 bases not matched to a gene; V was cut back by 0 bases and J by 14 bases. The sample holds one count of this clone. TCRdb's copy holds only in-frame clones and misses some; the assay was immunoSEQ multiplex PCR. This table has 150,000 to 200,000 clones, 65% to 85% appearing once. The rearrangement links TRBV30 to TRBJ1-6; 7 positions match TRBD1. This clonotype was sampled from a man aged 40-49 years who had recovered from COVID-19. Sequenced: PBMCs or T cells enriched from blood (not recorded which). The CDR3: CAWSVQGLEALHF. CDR3 DNA sequence: TGTGCCTGGAGTGTACAGGGGTTGGAGGCCCTCCACTTT. Filled out from reference TRBV30 and TRBJ1-6, the complete variable domain reads SQTIHQWPATLVQPVGSPLSLECTVEGTSNPNLYWYRQAAGRGLQLLFYSVGIGQISSEVPQNLSASRPQDRQFILSSKKLLLSDSGFYLCAWSVQGLEALHFGNGTRLTVT.